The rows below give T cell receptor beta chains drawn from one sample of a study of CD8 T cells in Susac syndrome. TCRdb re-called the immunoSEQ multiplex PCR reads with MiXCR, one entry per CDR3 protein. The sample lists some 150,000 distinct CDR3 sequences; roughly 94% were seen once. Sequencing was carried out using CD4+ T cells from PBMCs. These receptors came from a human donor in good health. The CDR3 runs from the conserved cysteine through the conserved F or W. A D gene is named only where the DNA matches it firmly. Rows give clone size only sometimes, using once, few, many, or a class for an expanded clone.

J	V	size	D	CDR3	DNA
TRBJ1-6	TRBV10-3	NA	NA	CAISESANSPLHF	TGTGCCATCAGTGAGTCGGCAAATTCACCCCTCCACTTT
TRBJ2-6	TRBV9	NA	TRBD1	CASSVRQGWSSGANVLTF	TGTGCCAGCAGCGTCCGACAGGGTTGGAGCTCTGGGGCCAACGTCCTGACTTTC
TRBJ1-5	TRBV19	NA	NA	CASPFAVNQPQHF	TGTGCCAGTCCCTTCGCCGTCAATCAGCCCCAGCATTTT
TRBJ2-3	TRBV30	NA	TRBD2	CAWSGRASGRALTDTQYF	TGTGCCTGGAGTGGTCGGGCTAGCGGGAGGGCCCTCACAGATACGCAGTATTTT
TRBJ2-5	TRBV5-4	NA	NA	CASSLGLGQETQYF	TGTGCCAGCAGCTTGGGGTTGGGGCAAGAGACCCAGTACTTC
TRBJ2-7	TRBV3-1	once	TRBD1	CASSPYPGQTTYEQYF	TGTGCCAGCAGCCCCTACCCGGGACAGACAACCTACGAGCAGTACTTC
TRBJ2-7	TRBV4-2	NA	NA	CASSHAPGTRLYEQYF	TGTGCCAGCAGCCATGCTCCCGGGACTCGCCTCTACGAGCAGTACTTC
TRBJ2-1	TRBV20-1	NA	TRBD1	CSAMGGTGNEVQFF	TGCAGTGCTATGGGTGGGACAGGGAACGAGGTGCAGTTCTTC
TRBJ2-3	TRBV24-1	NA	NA	CATSGTGTDTQYF	TGTGCCACCAGTGGAACAGGCACAGATACGCAGTATTTT
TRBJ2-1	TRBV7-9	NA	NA	CASSLLLGGEQFF	TGTGCCAGCAGCCTCCTGCTTGGCGGAGAGCAGTTCTTC
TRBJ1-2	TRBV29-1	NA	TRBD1	CSVGGQGDGGYTF	TGCAGCGTTGGGGGACAGGGCGATGGAGGCTACACCTTC
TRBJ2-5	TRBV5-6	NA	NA	CASSLGSEETQYF	TGTGCCAGCAGCTTGGGGTCAGAAGAGACCCAGTACTTC
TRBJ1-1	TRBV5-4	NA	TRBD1	CASSPTRGRNTEAFF	TGTGCCAGCAGCCCCACCAGGGGGCGGAACACTGAAGCTTTCTTT
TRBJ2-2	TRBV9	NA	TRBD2	CASSPRGTSVNRHGELFF	TGTGCCAGCAGTCCTAGAGGGACTAGCGTGAACCGTCACGGGGAGCTGTTTTTT
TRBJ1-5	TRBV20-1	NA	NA	CSAKAQIQHF	TGCAGTGCTAAGGCCCAGATCCAGCATTTT
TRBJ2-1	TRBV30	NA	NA	CAWSDRNEQFF	TGTGCCTGGAGTGATCGGAATGAGCAGTTCTTC
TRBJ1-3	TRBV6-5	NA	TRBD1	CASRETGRHTIYF	TGTGCCAGCAGAGAGACAGGGCGACACACCATATATTTT
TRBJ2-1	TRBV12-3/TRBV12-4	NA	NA	CASSLPPRANEQFF	TGTGCCAGCAGTTTACCGCCCAGGGCAAATGAGCAGTTCTTC
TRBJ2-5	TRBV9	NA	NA	CASSVEVSRIQETQYF	TGTGCCAGCAGCGTAGAAGTCAGTCGAATTCAAGAGACCCAGTACTTC
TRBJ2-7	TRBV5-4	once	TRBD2	CASSRSGGIPYEQYF	TGTGCCAGCAGCCGCTCGGGGGGGATCCCCTACGAGCAGTACTTC
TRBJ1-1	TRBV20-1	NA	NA	CSARETDNTEAFF	TGCAGTGCTAGAGAAACAGATAACACTGAAGCTTTCTTT
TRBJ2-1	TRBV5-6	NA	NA	CASSYGRRAYNEQFF	TGTGCCAGCAGCTACGGGAGACGGGCCTACAATGAGCAGTTCTTC
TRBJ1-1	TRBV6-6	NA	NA	CASSRDGGISEAFF	TGTGCCAGCAGTCGGGACGGGGGCATTTCTGAAGCTTTCTTT
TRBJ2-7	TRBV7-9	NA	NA	CASSFGGGFYEQYF	TGTGCCAGCAGCTTCGGTGGGGGCTTCTACGAGCAGTACTTC
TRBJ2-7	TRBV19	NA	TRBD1	CASSPDRGRQQYF	TGTGCCAGTAGTCCGGACAGGGGGCGACAGCAGTACTTC
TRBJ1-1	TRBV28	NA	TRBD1	CASRRQGTRVNTEAFF	TGTGCCAGCAGACGACAGGGAACACGAGTGAACACTGAAGCTTTCTTT
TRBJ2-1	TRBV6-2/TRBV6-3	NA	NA	CASGHRPQEQFF	TGTGCCAGCGGCCACCGTCCCCAAGAGCAGTTCTTC
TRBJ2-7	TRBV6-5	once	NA	CASSYSGALPYEQYF	TGTGCCAGCAGTTACTCTGGGGCCCTCCCTTACGAGCAGTACTTC
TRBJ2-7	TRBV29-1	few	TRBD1	CSFRQGAHEQYF	TGCAGCTTCCGACAGGGGGCTCACGAGCAGTACTTC
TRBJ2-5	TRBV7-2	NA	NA	CASSLQAQETQYF	TGTGCCAGCAGCTTACAGGCCCAAGAGACCCAGTACTTC
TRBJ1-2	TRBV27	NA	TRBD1	CASRGDRGFYGYTF	TGTGCCAGCAGGGGGGACAGGGGGTTCTATGGCTACACCTTC
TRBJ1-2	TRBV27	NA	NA	CASSLSNREKGGYTF	TGTGCCAGCAGTTTATCGAACAGGGAAAAAGGGGGCTACACCTTC
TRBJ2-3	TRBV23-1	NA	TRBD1	CASTSSTGGGTDTQYF	TGCGCCAGCACCTCATCGACAGGGGGCGGAACAGATACGCAGTATTTT
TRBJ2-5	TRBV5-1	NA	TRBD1	CASSLTGTGNQETQYF	TGCGCCAGCAGCCTGACGGGGACAGGAAACCAAGAGACCCAGTACTTC
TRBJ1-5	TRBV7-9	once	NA	CASSFGVANQPQHF	TGTGCCAGCAGCTTTGGAGTAGCAAATCAGCCCCAGCATTTT
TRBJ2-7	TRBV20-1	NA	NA	CSAREGSYEQYF	TGCAGTGCTAGAGAGGGATCCTACGAGCAGTACTTC
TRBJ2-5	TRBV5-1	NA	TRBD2	CASRKTSGSRETQYF	TGCGCCAGCAGAAAGACTAGCGGGAGTCGGGAGACCCAGTACTTC
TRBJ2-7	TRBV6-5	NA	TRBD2	CASSYRPSGRDYEQYF	TGTGCCAGCAGTTACCGTCCTAGCGGGAGGGATTACGAGCAGTACTTC
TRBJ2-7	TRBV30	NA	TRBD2	CAWSVVSGRGEQYF	TGTGCCTGGAGTGTCGTTAGCGGGAGGGGCGAGCAGTACTTC
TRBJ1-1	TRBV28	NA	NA	CASRARVVTEAFF	TGTGCCAGCAGGGCCAGGGTTGTCACTGAAGCTTTCTTT
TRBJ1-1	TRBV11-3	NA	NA	CASSLESRGEAFF	TGTGCCAGCAGCTTGGAGTCAAGGGGGGAAGCTTTCTTT
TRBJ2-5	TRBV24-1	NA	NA	CATSVTGLGRETQYF	TGTGCCACCAGTGTCACAGGGTTGGGGCGGGAGACCCAGTACTTC
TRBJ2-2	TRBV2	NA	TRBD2	CASRTSSNTGELFF	TGTGCCAGCAGGACTAGCTCCAACACCGGGGAGCTGTTTTTT